The clone carrying this T cell receptor beta chain showed up just a few times. Its specificity is not known. The data belong to a study of T-cell reconstitution after alpha-beta-depleted transplantation in children. Study-wide findings and caveats: T-cell counts and diversity at one year following transplant were attributed mainly to newly produced T cells.

V trimming: 5 bases; J trimming: 4 bases; junction bases outside the gene matches: 7. This CDR3 has 15 amino acids. Germline assignment: CDR1 SGHTA and CDR2 FQGNSA. Unique molecular identifiers were used to barcode this TCRbeta library. Via MiXCR, TCRdb re-called the PCR reads, giving one row per CDR3 protein. This sample has 700,000 to 950,000 distinct CDR3 sequences, with 16% found just once. This clonotype was sampled from a male patient under 18 who had a stem cell transplant for acute lymphoblastic leukemia, so the T cells may come from the graft donor. The chain carries TRBV7-2 and TRBJ2-7, with 11 bases aligning to TRBD2. Sequencing was performed on PBMCs, mostly from graft donor cells, taken 360 days after TCRalphabeta/CD19-depleted stem cell transplant. The CDR3 protein is CASSPLRTSGYEQYF. The CDR3 DNA reads as TGTGCCAGCAGCCCTTTGCGGACTAGCGGGTACGAGCAGTACTTC.